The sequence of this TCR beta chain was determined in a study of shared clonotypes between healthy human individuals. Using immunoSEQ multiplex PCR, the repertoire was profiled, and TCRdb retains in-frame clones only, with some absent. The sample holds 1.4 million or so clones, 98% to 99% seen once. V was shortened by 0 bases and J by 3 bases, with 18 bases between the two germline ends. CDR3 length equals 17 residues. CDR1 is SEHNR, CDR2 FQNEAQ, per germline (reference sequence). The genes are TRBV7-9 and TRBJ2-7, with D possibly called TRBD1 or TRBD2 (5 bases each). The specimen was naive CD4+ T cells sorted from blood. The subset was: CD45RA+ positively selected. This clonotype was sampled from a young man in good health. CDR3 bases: TGTGCCAGCAGCTTAGCCGAGAGGGACGGAAGGGGCTACGAGCAGTACTTC. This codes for CASSLAERDGRGYEQYF.